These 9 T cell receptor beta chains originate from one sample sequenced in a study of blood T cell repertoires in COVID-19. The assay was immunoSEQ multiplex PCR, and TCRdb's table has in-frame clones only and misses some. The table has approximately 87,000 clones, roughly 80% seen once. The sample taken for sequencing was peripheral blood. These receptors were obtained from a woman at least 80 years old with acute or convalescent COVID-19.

The CDR3 reads CASRALETGSSPLHF. The CDR3 DNA is TGTGCCAGCAGAGCCCTCGAGACAGGGTCCTCACCCCTCCACTTT. The genes are TRBV7-8 and TRBJ1-6, with TRBD1 matching over 7 bases. V lost 6 bases and J lost 10; bases outside the gene matches: 12. From germline, CDR1 is SGHVS and CDR2 FQNEAQ. CDR3 length: 15 amino acids.

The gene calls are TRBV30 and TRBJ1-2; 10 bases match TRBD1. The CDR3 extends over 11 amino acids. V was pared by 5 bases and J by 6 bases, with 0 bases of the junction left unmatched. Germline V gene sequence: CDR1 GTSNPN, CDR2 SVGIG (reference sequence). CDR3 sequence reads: CAWGQGDGYTF. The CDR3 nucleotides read TGTGCCTGGGGACAGGGGGATGGCTACACCTTC.

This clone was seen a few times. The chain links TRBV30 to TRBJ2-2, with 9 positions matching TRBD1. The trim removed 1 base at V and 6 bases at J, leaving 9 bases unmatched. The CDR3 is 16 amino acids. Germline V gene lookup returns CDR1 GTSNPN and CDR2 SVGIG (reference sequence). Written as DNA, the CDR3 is TGTGCCTGGAGTGCCTCCGGGACAGGGTGGTCCGGGGAGCTGTTTTTT. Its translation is CAWSASGTGWSGELFF.

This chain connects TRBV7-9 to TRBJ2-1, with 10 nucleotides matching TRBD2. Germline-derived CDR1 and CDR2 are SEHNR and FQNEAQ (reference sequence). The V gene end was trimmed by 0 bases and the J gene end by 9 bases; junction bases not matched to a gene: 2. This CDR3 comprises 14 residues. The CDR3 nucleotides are TGTGCCAGCAGCTTAGCAGCGGGGGGGGTTGAGCAGTTCTTC. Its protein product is CASSLAAGGVEQFF. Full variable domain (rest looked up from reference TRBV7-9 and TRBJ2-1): DTGVSQNPRHKITKRGQNVTFRCDPISEHNRLYWYRQTLGQGPEFLTYFQNEAQLEKSRLLSDRFSAERPKGSFSTLEIQRTEQGDSAMYLCASSLAAGGVEQFFGPGTRLTVL.

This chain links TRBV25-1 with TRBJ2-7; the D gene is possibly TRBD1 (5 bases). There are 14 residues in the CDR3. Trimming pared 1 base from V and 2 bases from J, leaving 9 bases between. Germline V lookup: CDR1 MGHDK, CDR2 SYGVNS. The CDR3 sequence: CASSESPGPYEQYF. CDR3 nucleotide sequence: TGTGCCAGCAGTGAATCTCCAGGGCCCTACGAGCAGTACTTC.

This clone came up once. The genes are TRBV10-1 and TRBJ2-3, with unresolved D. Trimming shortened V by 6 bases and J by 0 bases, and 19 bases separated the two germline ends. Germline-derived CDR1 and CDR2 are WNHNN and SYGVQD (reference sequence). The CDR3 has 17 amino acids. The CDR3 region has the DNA TGCGCCAGCAGGACGGCTAATTGCTCGACTAGCACAGATACGCAGTATTTT. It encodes CASRTANCSTSTDTQYF.

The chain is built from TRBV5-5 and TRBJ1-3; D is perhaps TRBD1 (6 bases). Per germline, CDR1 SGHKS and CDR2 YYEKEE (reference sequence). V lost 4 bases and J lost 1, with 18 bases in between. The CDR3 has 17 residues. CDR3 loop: CASSIKAMDSSGNTIYF. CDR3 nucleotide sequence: TGTGCCAGCAGCATCAAAGCAATGGACAGTTCTGGAAACACCATATATTTT.

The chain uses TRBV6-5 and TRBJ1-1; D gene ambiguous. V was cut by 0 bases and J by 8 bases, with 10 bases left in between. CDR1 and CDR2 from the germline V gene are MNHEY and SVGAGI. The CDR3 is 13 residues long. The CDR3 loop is CASSYSNSREAFF. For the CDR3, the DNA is TGTGCCAGCAGTTACTCGAACAGTCGGGAAGCTTTCTTT.

The CDR3 sequence: CASSQTVNTEAFF. The DNA of the CDR3 is TGTGCCAGCAGCCAGACAGTGAACACTGAAGCTTTCTTT. The J gene is TRBJ1-1, the V gene TRBV12-3 or TRBV12-4, with a weak D call TRBD1 (5 bases). The CDR3 has 13 amino acids. Trimming stripped 6 bases from V and 0 bases from J, with 8 bases between.